This T cell receptor (beta chain) is drawn from a study of beta chain features in type 1 diabetes. Germline-derived CDR1 and CDR2 are MNHEY and SMNVEV (reference sequence). The CDR3 consists of 15 residues. V was clipped by 1 base and J by 4 bases; unmatched bases: 7. Every isolated RNA sample was fully reverse transcribed, so sequencing captured expressed TCRB transcripts. Sequencing was performed with immunoSEQ multiplex PCR; in TCRdb, only in-frame clones are kept and a portion is missing. The sample records more than 50,000 clones, around three fifths being singletons. The material sequenced was Tregs from blood. The source of this sequence is a woman aged 18-29 years in good health. The V and J genes are TRBV27 and TRBJ2-7, with 7 bases that match TRBD2. CDR3 in DNA: TGTGCCAGCAGTTTATGGGCTAGCGGAGATTACGAGCAGTACTTC. Translated: CASSLWASGDYEQYF.